These 19 T cell receptor beta chains originate from one sample sequenced in a study of CD8 T cells in Susac syndrome. Random hexamers were used to reverse transcribe an amount of roughly 0.45 to 1 ug RNA. TCRdb reprocessed the immunoSEQ multiplex PCR reads with MiXCR, giving one entry per CDR3 protein. This sample carries 150,000 or so distinct CDR3 sequences, roughly 94% of them seen once, and the ten largest clones take around 0.21%. The sequenced material came from CD8+ T cells from PBMCs. These receptors were collected from a human donor with multiple sclerosis.

The V and J genes are TRBV18 and TRBJ2-3; D unresolved. The V end was cut by 4 bases, the J end by 1 base, with 18 bases between. The CDR3 extends over 17 amino acids. CDR1 KGHSH and CDR2 LQKENI come from the germline V gene. The CDR3 region is CASSQRRPSDRTDTQYF. The CDR3 bases are TGTGCCAGCTCACAAAGGCGCCCCTCAGACCGCACAGATACGCAGTATTTT.

This clonotype has just one count. The chain joins TRBV20-1 to TRBJ2-1; TRBD2 matches 9 bases. The germline V gene has CDR1 DFQATT and CDR2 SNEGSKA (reference sequence). Trimming cost V 5 bases and J 2 bases; bases outside gene matches: 4. This CDR3 spans 14 amino acids. The CDR3 sequence: CSAPTSGPYNEQFF. The DNA for the CDR3 is TGCAGTGCTCCTACTAGCGGGCCCTACAATGAGCAGTTCTTC.

This chain joins TRBV5-1 and TRBJ2-1; no definite D call. This CDR3 comprises 14 residues. CDR1 is SGHRS and CDR2 is YFSETQ in the germline V gene. V lost 2 bases to trimming and J lost 7 bases, with 13 bases between them. The CDR3 loop is CASSFLGRANEQFF. CDR3 coding DNA: TGCGCCAGCAGCTTCCTGGGTAGGGCGAATGAGCAGTTCTTC.

V usage is TRBV12-3 or TRBV12-4 and J usage is TRBJ1-2; D not certain. There are 16 residues in the CDR3. The V gene lost 6 bases and the J gene lost 1 base, with 18 bases spanning the gap. CDR3 protein: CASRQERLTGNYGYTF. The CDR3 nucleotides are TGTGCCAGCAGGCAAGAGAGATTGACGGGTAACTATGGCTACACCTTC.

The chain links TRBV20-1 to TRBJ2-7; D call uncertain. CDR1 and CDR2 (germline): DFQATT, SNEGSKA (reference sequence). The CDR3 spans 14 residues. Trimming removed 0 bases from V and 2 bases from J, with 11 bases in between. CDR3 DNA sequence: TGCAGTGCTAGAGATTTCAGTGGGACCTACGAGCAGTACTTC. Protein sequence: CSARDFSGTYEQYF.

The chain employs TRBV30 and TRBJ1-4; D is undetermined. Germline V lookup: CDR1 GTSNPN, CDR2 SVGIG (reference sequence). The CDR3 contains 15 residues. V was cut by 4 bases and J by 0 bases, with 12 bases left in between. The CDR3 DNA is TGTGCCTGGATCCCTCCATTTGCAACTAATGAAAAACTGTTTTTT. It codes for CAWIPPFATNEKLFF.

The V and J genes are TRBV28 and TRBJ2-6; no clear D. Germline V gene lookup returns CDR1 MDHEN and CDR2 SYDVKM. The CDR3 has 16 amino acids. V dropped 6 bases and J dropped 6 bases, with 18 bases sitting between them. The CDR3 loop reads CASSAKYGGMANVLTF. CDR3 nucleotide sequence: TGTGCCAGCAGCGCCAAATACGGTGGTATGGCCAACGTCCTGACTTTC.

V usage is TRBV19 and J usage is TRBJ2-7; D tentatively fits TRBD1 or TRBD2 (5 bases each). This CDR3 is built from 16 residues. V dropped 5 bases and J dropped 3 bases, with 20 bases sitting between them. Germline lookup yields CDR1 LNHDA and CDR2 SQIVND (reference sequence). This chain's CDR3 is CASSPRLDMGDYEQYF. In nucleotides, the CDR3 is TGTGCCAGTAGTCCAAGATTGGACATGGGGGACTACGAGCAGTACTTC. The full variable domain, its missing parts supplied by reference TRBV19 and TRBJ2-7, is DGGITQSPKYLFRKEGQNVTLSCEQNLNHDAMYWYRQDPGQGLRLIYYSQIVNDFQKGDIAEGYSVSREKKESFPLTVTSAQKNPTAFYLCASSPRLDMGDYEQYFGPGTRLTVT.

J is TRBJ1-5 and V is TRBV27; maybe TRBD1 (6 bases). The CDR3 runs to 14 residues. The germline V gene has CDR1 MNHEY and CDR2 SMNVEV (reference sequence). V lost 5 bases to trimming and J lost 3 bases, with 11 bases between them. The CDR3 nucleotides read TGTGCCAGCAGTCTTACAGGGTCCAATCAGCCCCAGCATTTT. This sequence encodes CASSLTGSNQPQHF.

V usage is TRBV9 and J usage is TRBJ2-5; no definite D call. V gave up 4 bases and J gave up 0 bases, with 19 bases separating them. The CDR3 totals 17 residues. Germline V CDR1 and CDR2: SGDLS, YYNGEE. The CDR3: CASSTSKQEYHQETQYF. The CDR3 DNA reads as TGTGCCAGCAGCACGTCGAAGCAGGAGTACCACCAAGAGACCCAGTACTTC.

The chain couples TRBV6-4 to TRBJ1-1, with no clear D. Germline V gene lookup returns CDR1 MRHNA and CDR2 SNTAGT. V was shortened by 8 bases and J by 4 bases, with 20 bases between the two germline ends. This CDR3 is built from 15 residues. The CDR3 DNA is TGTGCCAGCCGAATTCGGGCGGGCCTGGGCACTGAAGCTTTCTTT. It yields the protein CASRIRAGLGTEAFF.

The V gene is TRBV7-9, the J gene TRBJ2-1; D may correspond to TRBD1 or TRBD2 (7 bases each). Per the germline V gene, CDR1 is SEHNR and CDR2 is FQNEAQ (reference sequence). The CDR3 is 15 residues long. V shed 5 bases and J shed 1 base, with 12 bases lying between them. The CDR3 spells CASSPGGASYNEQFF. The CDR3 DNA follows: TGTGCCAGCAGCCCAGGGGGGGCGTCCTACAATGAGCAGTTCTTC.

The genes are TRBV7-6 and TRBJ1-1; 7 bases fit TRBD1. Germline loops: CDR1 SGHVS, CDR2 FNYEAQ. The CDR3 spans 13 residues. V was clipped by 5 bases and J by 5 bases; unmatched bases: 5. The CDR3 bases are TGTGCCAGCAGCCCGAACAGGGGAACTGAAGCTTTCTTT. Amino acid sequence: CASSPNRGTEAFF. Full variable domain (rest looked up from reference TRBV7-6 and TRBJ1-1): GAGVSQSPRYKVTKRGQDVALRCDPISGHVSLYWYRQALGQGPEFLTYFNYEAQQDKSGLPNDRFSAERPEGSISTLTIQRTEQRDSAMYRCASSPNRGTEAFFGQGTRLTVV.

This clonotype was recorded once. This sequence joins TRBV7-9 and TRBJ1-6; 8 bases are a match to TRBD1. CDR1 SEHNR and CDR2 FQNEAQ come from the germline V gene (reference sequence). The CDR3 loop spans 15 amino acids. J gave up 10 bases and V 7 bases, and 12 bases lay outside the gene matches. The CDR3 region has the DNA TGTGCCAGCACCCCCATCGGGACAGGTGACTCACCCCTCCACTTT. Translated: CASTPIGTGDSPLHF. Full variable domain (missing parts from reference TRBV7-9 and TRBJ1-6): DTGVSQNPRHKITKRGQNVTFRCDPISEHNRLYWYRQTLGQGPEFLTYFQNEAQLEKSRLLSDRFSAERPKGSFSTLEIQRTEQGDSAMYLCASTPIGTGDSPLHFGNGTRLTVT.

This rearrangement joins TRBV9 to TRBJ2-1, with 9 bases identical to TRBD1. Germline V gene sequence: CDR1 SGDLS, CDR2 YYNGEE. With 4 bases clipped from V and 15 bases from J, the junction kept 20 bases outside the gene matches. The CDR3 totals 16 residues. The DNA of the CDR3 is TGTGCCAGCAGCACCGCCGGGACAGGGTCATCACTGGGGCTGTTCTTC. It translates to CASSTAGTGSSLGLFF.

In its sample, this clonotype was seen once. The chain employs TRBV20-1 and TRBJ2-5, with unresolved D. Trimming took 4 bases from V and 4 from J, leaving 7 bases between them. This CDR3 contains 11 residues. CDR1 and CDR2 from the germline V gene are DFQATT and SNEGSKA (reference sequence). Written as DNA, the CDR3 is TGCAGTGCTATCGATAGAGAGACCCAGTACTTC. Translating it yields CSAIDRETQYF.

The J gene is TRBJ1-1, the V gene TRBV9; perhaps TRBD1 as D (5 bases). V was shortened by 0 bases and J by 0 bases, with 6 bases between the two germline ends. This CDR3 is 14 amino acids long. From germline, CDR1 is SGDLS and CDR2 YYNGEE. The CDR3: CASSVAGMNTEAFF. The CDR3 DNA is TGTGCCAGCAGCGTAGCAGGGATGAACACTGAAGCTTTCTTT.

This chain connects TRBV11-2 to TRBJ2-3, with a weak D call TRBD1 (5 bases). V was clipped by 6 bases and J by 0 bases, with 10 bases between them. Germline CDR1 is SGHAT and CDR2 is FQNNGV. The CDR3 is 14 residues long. This CDR3 reads CASRDSVSTDTQYF. CDR3 in DNA: TGTGCCAGCAGAGACAGCGTAAGCACAGATACGCAGTATTTT.

The gene calls are TRBV14 and TRBJ1-6; D possibly corresponds to TRBD1 (5 bases). V was clipped by 0 bases and J by 14 bases, with 14 bases between them. The CDR3 runs to 14 residues. Germline lookup yields CDR1 SGHDN and CDR2 FVKESK. As DNA, the CDR3 is TGTGCCAGCAGCCAAGATGGGGGGGGGTTTTCCCTCCACTTT. Translated: CASSQDGGGFSLHF.